This entry is about one TCR beta chain. The antigen remains unidentified. The CDR3 sequence is 15 residues long. Germline V gene data show CDR1 as SGHNT and CDR2 as YENEEA. J gave up 5 bases and V 1 base, and 4 bases lay outside the gene matches. Positively selected for CCR7, the CD45RO-negative cells used as naive CD8 cells excluded terminally differentiated effector memory CD45RA+ cells. Clones were read by immunoSEQ multiplex PCR, and TCRdb kept only the in-frame ones, dropping some. The table has around 610,000 clones, roughly 96% seen once. These data come from a study of shared clonotypes between healthy human individuals. Study-level points and caveats: The authors sampled blood alone, and tissue repertoires likely differ.

Material for sequencing was naive CD8+ T cells sorted from blood. The J gene is TRBJ2-1, the V gene TRBV11-3; 8 bases align to TRBD2. The source is a woman aged 25 to 39 in good health. Here the CDR3 reads CASSLAAGEDNEQFF. Here the CDR3 DNA reads TGTGCCAGCAGCTTAGCAGCGGGGGAGGACAATGAGCAGTTCTTC. The full variable domain, with the rest looked up from reference TRBV11-3 and TRBJ2-1, is EAGVVQSPRYKIIEKKQPVAFWCNPISGHNTLYWYLQNLGQGPELLIRYENEEAVDDSQLPKDRFSAERLKGVDSTLKIQPAELGDSAVYLCASSLAAGEDNEQFFGPGTRLTVL.